These T cell receptor beta chains were read from a single sample in a study of T cell repertoires in cytomegalovirus infection. No cognate antigen is known for these TCRs. A single record per CDR3 protein comes from TCRdb applying MiXCR to the reads. The sample contains 30,000 to 40,000 distinct CDR3 sequences, less than 60% of which appear only once. The sample here was CD8+ T cells from cultured PBMCs, taken from culture after CMV antigen stimulation. The receptor set was obtained from a human donor in good health (CMV status not recorded). Some clones in this sample may be carry-over from other donors' samples. The CDR3 runs from the conserved cysteine through the conserved F or W. The D gene is left open where the match is weak. Clone size is stated in some rows and not others, as once, few, many or a class when expanded.

abundance,j_gene,d_gene,v_gene,CDR3aa,CDR3nt
few,TRBJ1-2,.,TRBV10-3,CAISDGGLGYTF,TGTGCCATCAGTGACGGGGGGCTCGGCTACACCTTC
.,TRBJ2-7,.,TRBV27,CASRGSVTGPAYEQYF,TGTGCCAGCAGAGGTAGCGTAACAGGACCAGCCTACGAGCAGTACTTC
.,TRBJ2-1,.,TRBV7-6,CASSLAKANEQFF,TGTGCCAGCAGCTTAGCTAAAGCCAATGAGCAGTTCTTC
.,TRBJ1-1,.,TRBV7-9,CASSPRGTWNTEAFF,TGTGCCAGCAGCCCGCGAGGGACTTGGAACACTGAAGCTTTCTTT
few,TRBJ2-5,.,TRBV27,CASSRLNQETQYF,TGTGCCAGCAGCAGACTTAATCAAGAGACCCAGTACTTC
.,TRBJ2-4,TRBD2,TRBV7-6,CASSLGDYSIQYF,TGTGCCAGCAGCTTAGGGGACTACAGCATTCAGTACTTC
.,TRBJ2-7,TRBD2,TRBV28,CASTQGLAGSYEQYF,TGTGCCAGCACCCAGGGACTAGCGGGCTCCTACGAGCAGTACTTC
.,TRBJ2-1,.,TRBV5-1,CASSLEGGGTYNEQFF,TGCGCCAGCAGCTTGGAGGGGGGGGGGACCTACAATGAGCAGTTCTTC
.,TRBJ2-5,.,TRBV3-1,CASSQVGTSVRGTQYF,TGTGCCAGCAGCCAAGTGGGGACATCGGTCAGAGGGACCCAGTACTTC
.,TRBJ2-1,TRBD2,TRBV7-2,CASSLVAGGGTNEQFF,TGTGCCAGCAGCTTAGTAGCGGGGGGCGGTACGAATGAGCAGTTCTTC